The 4 T cell receptor beta chains below were found in one sample sequenced in a study of cytomegalovirus exposure and HLA in healthy donors. It was with 60 Vbeta and 13 Jbeta primers that the PCR ran. Here immunoSEQ multiplex PCR was the method, and the copy in TCRdb shows in-frame clones only, minus some. This table has about 54,000 clones, roughly 84% appearing once. Sequences were obtained from PBMCs. These receptors were taken from a woman under 30 in good health and CMV-seronegative.

The J gene is TRBJ2-1, the V gene TRBV5-1; 10 bases are shared with TRBD2. Germline assignment: CDR1 SGHRS and CDR2 YFSETQ. This CDR3 has 17 amino acids. V lost 0 bases, J lost 7 bases, and 10 bases stayed unmatched. The CDR3 DNA reads as TGCGCCAGCAGCTTGGCCGCCGGGACTAGCGTGTGGAATGAGCAGTTCTTC. Its translation: CASSLAAGTSVWNEQFF.

The gene calls are TRBV5-8 and TRBJ1-3, with a weak D call TRBD1 (6 bases). Germline-derived CDR1 and CDR2 are SGHTS and YDEGEE. The CDR3 is 15 residues long. V gave up 5 bases and J gave up 0 bases, with 12 bases separating them. Here the CDR3 reads CASRGRDTSGNTIYF. The CDR3 DNA sequence: TGTGCCAGCAGAGGCCGGGACACCTCTGGAAACACCATATATTTT.

This rearrangement joins TRBV6-4 to TRBJ2-1; TRBD2 agrees at 7 bases. The CDR3 is 14 amino acids. The germline gives CDR1 MRHNA, CDR2 SNTAGT. V lost 2 bases, J lost 8 bases, and 6 bases stayed unmatched. This chain's CDR3 is CASSDGGSGDEQFF. DNA of the CDR3: TGTGCCAGCAGTGACGGCGGGAGTGGGGATGAGCAGTTCTTC.

The chain uses TRBV28 and TRBJ1-5, with 8 nucleotides matching TRBD1. The CDR3 loop spans 14 amino acids. CDR1 is MDHEN, CDR2 SYDVKM, per germline. The junction had 2 bases not matched to a gene; V was cut back by 5 bases and J by 2 bases. This CDR3 is CASSGQGRNQPQHF. In DNA form, the CDR3 reads TGTGCCAGCAGTGGACAGGGCCGCAATCAGCCCCAGCATTTT.